This note documents a single T cell receptor beta chain sequence. This clonotype was found many times. The clone's antigen remains unknown. Nothing much larger sits one base from this clone, and base qualities are not available. These data are taken from a study of T cells in Graves' hyperthyroidism and ophthalmopathy (dated by TCRdb to the late 2010s). Describing the broader study: Peripheral blood samples were taken at initial diagnosis, before any treatment was given. To identify TCR V-J signatures that set the groups apart, the researchers used a discovery cohort of more than 95 patients, made up of 43 with Graves' ophthalmopathy and 57 with stable Graves' hyperthyroidism. An independent validation cohort of around 20 hyperthyroidism patients and 17 patients who later progressed to ophthalmopathy tested prospective prediction of ophthalmopathy. The 75 to 100 discovery patients were randomly divided into training and test sets at a 7:3 ratio. The study also compared thyroid tissue and blood T-cell repertoires from more than five Graves' hyperthyroidism patients. After blood sampling, hyperthyroidism patients were treated with methimazole at a starting dose of 30 mg daily, and ophthalmopathy patients were treated with high-dose intravenous methylprednisolone. The paper describes TCR Vbeta CDR3 sequencing of fewer than 150 peripheral blood samples, made up of 43 ophthalmopathy patients, 70 to 75 hyperthyroidism patients and about 17 progressor patients. Broader findings and caveats from the paper: In validation, the model predicted progression to ophthalmopathy with 55% to 71% sensitivity and approximately 78% specificity, a median of about 6 months before onset. Blood samples also contained most of the expanded thyroid clonotypes (frequency above 0.001), which suggests that blood repertoires may reflect thyroid immune responses. A model built on a 13 V-J signature distinguished ophthalmopathy from stable hyperthyroidism, reaching 87.88% sensitivity and about 81% specificity in cross-validation and 80%/75% in testing. No statistical method was used to set the sample size in advance, and investigators knew the group allocation.

From its cysteine to its phenylalanine, the CDR3 spans 14 amino acids. The entry retains the CDR3 DNA only, 42 bases that are in frame from base 1. From a lookup of the germline V gene, CDR1 and CDR2 are SGHTA and FQGTGA. V drops 5 bases and J drops 4 bases, leaving 12 bases in between. TCR beta CDR3 regions were amplified from RNA transcripts. For the first round of RT-PCR on the TCR CDR3, the HTBI primer set was used together with the Qiagen OneStep RT-PCR kit. The libraries were constructed in a second round of multiplex PCR and then size-selected and purified. Paired-end sequencing of the libraries was performed with 100 bp reads on an Illumina HiSeq2000. On the authors' methods: SOAPnuke was used to process the raw data, with reads discarded if the reads contained adapters or uncalled bases, had a mean Phred below 15, or lacked an exact constant-primer or identifier match. High-quality paired reads were merged using COPE v1.2.5, and each unique nucleotide sequence was defined as a clonotype. Clonotypes were aligned to IMGT TRBV, TRBD and TRBJ reference segments using MiTCR v1.1. Only V-J combinations with frequency above 0.0001, covering about 99% of repertoires, were analysed. The TCS score was defined as the ratio of F50 (clonal expansion) to E x V (chaos), calculated using BLOSUM62-based TCRdist between CDR3 peptides within each V-J. Welch's t-statistics and random forest reduced 500 to 550 V-J features to under 15, which were used in a naive Bayes classifier (R e1071). The Morisita-Horn index was used to measure how similar the thyroid and blood repertoires were. Through fastp at Q25 and MiXCR, TCRdb rebuilt clones from the public reads, retaining in-frame beta chains. A single entry per CDR3 protein holds the most common genes and DNA from its merged rows. TCRdb's processing, not the authors' own work, is the source of the V and J calls. For this sample there are nearly 750,000 distinct CDR3 sequences; around 40% appear just once. The biggest ten clones account for around a third of the sample.

Stable Graves' hyperthyroidism was defined as the absence of progression to ophthalmopathy over 18 months of follow-up. Hyperthyroidism patients were newly diagnosed, had a disease duration of under 2 months, and were aged 18 to 65 years. Exclusion was applied to patients with uncontrolled infections, other autoimmune diseases, pregnancy or lactation. Diagnoses were established on the basis of clinical symptoms, serum thyroxine and TRAb, thyroid ultrasound, and orbital computed tomography. PBMCs were isolated from about 9.2 ml of fresh peripheral blood by Ficoll-Paque density gradient centrifugation. Trizol reagent was used to extract total RNA, and RNA quality was then checked on an Agilent 2100 Bioanalyzer.

The chain uses TRBV7-3 and TRBJ1-3; the D gene remains uncertain. Sequenced input: blood. The sequence was obtained from a woman between 40 and 50 years old with Graves' hyperthyroidism. The nucleotide sequence reads TGTGCCAGCAGCCCCCCGAAGGACGGAAACACCATATATTTT. This yields the protein CASSPPKDGNTIYF.